Included here is one T cell receptor beta chain sequence, with context. This record comes from a study of blood T cell repertoires in COVID-19. About the study: Cohort 3 recovered donors had two negative PCRs, clearance, or symptom resolution. Sources were T cells, B-cell-depleted T cells, or PBMCs; the material itself was cDNA or gDNA.

J gave up 4 bases and V 3 bases, and 8 bases lay outside the gene matches. Germline CDR1 LGHNA, CDR2 YSLEER. The CDR3 has 18 residues. TCRdb's copy holds only in-frame clones and misses some; the assay was immunoSEQ multiplex PCR. Found here are 200,000 to 250,000 clones, around 85% of them singletons; the top ten hold 3.1%. The sequence derives from a woman aged 45-59 years in a cohort exposed to, infected with or recovered from COVID-19 (not recorded which). The specimen was PBMCs or T cells enriched from blood (not recorded which). This rearrangement joins TRBV4-3 to TRBJ2-1; 14 bases map to TRBD2. CDR3 DNA sequence: TGCGCCAGCAGCCAGGCCGGGACTAGCGGGGGACCATACAATGAGCAGTTCTTC. Translated: CASSQAGTSGGPYNEQFF.